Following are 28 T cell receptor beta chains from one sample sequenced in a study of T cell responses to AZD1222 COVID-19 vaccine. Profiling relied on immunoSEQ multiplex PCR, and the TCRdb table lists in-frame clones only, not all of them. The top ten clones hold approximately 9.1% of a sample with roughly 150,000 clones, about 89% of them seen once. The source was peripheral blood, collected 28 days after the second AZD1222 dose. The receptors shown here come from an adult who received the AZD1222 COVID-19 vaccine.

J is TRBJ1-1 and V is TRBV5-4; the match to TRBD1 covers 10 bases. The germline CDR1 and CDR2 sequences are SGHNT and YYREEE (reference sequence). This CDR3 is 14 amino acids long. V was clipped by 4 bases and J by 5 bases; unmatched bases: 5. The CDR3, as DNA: TGTGCCAGCAGCGGACAGGGGGGGCGAACTGAAGCTTTCTTT. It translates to CASSGQGGRTEAFF. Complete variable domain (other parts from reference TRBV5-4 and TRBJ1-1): ETGVTQSPTHLIKTRGQQVTLRCSSQSGHNTVSWYQQALGQGPQFIFQYYREEENGRGNFPPRFSGLQFPNYSSELNVNALELDDSALYLCASSGQGGRTEAFFGQGTRLTVV.

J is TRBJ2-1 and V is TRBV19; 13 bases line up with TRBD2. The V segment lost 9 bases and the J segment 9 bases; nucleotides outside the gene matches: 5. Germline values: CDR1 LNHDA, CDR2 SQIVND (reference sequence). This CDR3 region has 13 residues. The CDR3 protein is CASRTSGRIEQFF. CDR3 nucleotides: TGTGCCAGCCGGACTAGCGGGAGAATTGAGCAGTTCTTC.

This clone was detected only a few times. DNA of the CDR3: TGTGCCAGCAGCTCCCCCCGGATCGACTACGAGCAGTACTTC. The encoded protein is CASSSPRIDYEQYF. The chain combines TRBV11-1 with TRBJ2-7; D gene ambiguous. The CDR3 totals 14 residues. Germline CDR1 is SGHAT and CDR2 is FQDESV (reference sequence). Deletions cut 4 bases from V and 3 bases from J, with 13 bases between. The full variable domain, its missing parts supplied by reference TRBV11-1 and TRBJ2-7, is EAEVAQSPRYKITEKSQAVAFWCDPISGHATLYWYRQILGQGPELLVQFQDESVVDDSQLPKDRFSAERLKGVDSTLKIQPAELGDSAMYLCASSSPRIDYEQYFGPGTRLTVT.

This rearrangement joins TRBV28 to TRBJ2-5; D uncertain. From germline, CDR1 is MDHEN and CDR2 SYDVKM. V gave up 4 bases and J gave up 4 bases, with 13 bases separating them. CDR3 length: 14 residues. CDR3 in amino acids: CASSSPSVGETQYF. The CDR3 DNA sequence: TGTGCCAGCAGTTCCCCCAGTGTGGGAGAGACCCAGTACTTC.

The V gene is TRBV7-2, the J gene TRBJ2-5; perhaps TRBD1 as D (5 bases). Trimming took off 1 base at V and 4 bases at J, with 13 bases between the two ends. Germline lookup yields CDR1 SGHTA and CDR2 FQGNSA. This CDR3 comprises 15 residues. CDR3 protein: CASSLVIRVGETQYF. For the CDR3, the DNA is TGTGCCAGCAGCTTAGTTATCAGGGTCGGAGAGACCCAGTACTTC.

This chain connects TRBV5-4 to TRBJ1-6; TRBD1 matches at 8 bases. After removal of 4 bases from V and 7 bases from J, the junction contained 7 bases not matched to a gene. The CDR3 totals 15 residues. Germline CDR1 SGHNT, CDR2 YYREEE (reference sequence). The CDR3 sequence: CASSGQGGINSPLHF. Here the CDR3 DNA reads TGTGCCAGCAGCGGACAGGGTGGTATAAATTCACCCCTCCACTTT.

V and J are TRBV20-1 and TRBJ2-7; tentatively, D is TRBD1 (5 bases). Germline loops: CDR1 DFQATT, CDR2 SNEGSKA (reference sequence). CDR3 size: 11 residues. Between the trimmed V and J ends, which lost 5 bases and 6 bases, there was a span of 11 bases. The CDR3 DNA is TGCAGTGCTTTCAGGGTGACCGAGCAGTACTTC. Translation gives CSAFRVTEQYF.

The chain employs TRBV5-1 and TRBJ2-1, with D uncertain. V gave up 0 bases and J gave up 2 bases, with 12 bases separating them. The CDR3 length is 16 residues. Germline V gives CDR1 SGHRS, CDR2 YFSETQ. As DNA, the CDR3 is TGCGCCAGCAGCTTGGGTGTGTCGGCCGCCTACAATGAGCAGTTCTTC. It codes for CASSLGVSAAYNEQFF. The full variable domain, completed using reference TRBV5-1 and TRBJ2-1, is KAGVTQTPRYLIKTRGQQVTLSCSPISGHRSVSWYQQTPGQGLQFLFEYFSETQRNKGNFPGRFSGRQFSNSRSEMNVSTLELGDSALYLCASSLGVSAAYNEQFFGPGTRLTVL.

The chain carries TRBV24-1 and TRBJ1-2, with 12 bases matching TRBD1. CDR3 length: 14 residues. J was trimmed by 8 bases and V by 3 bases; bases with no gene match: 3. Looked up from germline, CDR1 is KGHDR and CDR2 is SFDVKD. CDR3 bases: TGTGCCACCAGTGATCCGGGACAGGGGGCGGGCTACACCTTC. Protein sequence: CATSDPGQGAGYTF.

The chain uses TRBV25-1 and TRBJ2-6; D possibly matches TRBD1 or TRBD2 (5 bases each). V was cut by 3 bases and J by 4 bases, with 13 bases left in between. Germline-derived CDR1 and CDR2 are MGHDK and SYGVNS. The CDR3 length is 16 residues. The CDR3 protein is CASSEWDLAGANVLTF. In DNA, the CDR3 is TGTGCCAGCAGTGAGTGGGACCTTGCCGGGGCCAACGTCCTGACTTTC. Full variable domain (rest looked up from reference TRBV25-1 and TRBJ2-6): EADIYQTPRYLVIGTGKKITLECSQTMGHDKMYWYQQDPGMELHLIHYSYGVNSTEKGDLSSESTVSRIRTEHFPLTLESARPSHTSQYLCASSEWDLAGANVLTFGAGSRLTVL.

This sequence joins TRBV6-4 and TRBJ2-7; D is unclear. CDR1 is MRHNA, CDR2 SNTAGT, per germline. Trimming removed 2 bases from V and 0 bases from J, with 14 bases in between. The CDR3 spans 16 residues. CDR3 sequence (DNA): TGTGCCAGCAGTGACCCCGGCAGGCTATACTCCTACGAGCAGTACTTC. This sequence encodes CASSDPGRLYSYEQYF.

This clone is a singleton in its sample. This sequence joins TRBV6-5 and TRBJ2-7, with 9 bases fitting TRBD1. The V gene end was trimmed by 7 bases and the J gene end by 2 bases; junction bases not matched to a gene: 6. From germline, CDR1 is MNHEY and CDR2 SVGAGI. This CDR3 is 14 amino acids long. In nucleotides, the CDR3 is TGTGCCAGCACCCGGACAGGGGCGACCTACGAGCAGTACTTC. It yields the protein CASTRTGATYEQYF.

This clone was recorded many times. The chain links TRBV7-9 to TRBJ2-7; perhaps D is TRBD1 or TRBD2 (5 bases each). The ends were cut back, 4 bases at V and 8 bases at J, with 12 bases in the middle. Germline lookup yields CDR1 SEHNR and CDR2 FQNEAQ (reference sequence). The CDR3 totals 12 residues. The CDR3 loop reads CASSSIPGQQYF. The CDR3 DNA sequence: TGTGCCAGCAGCTCTATACCGGGACAGCAGTACTTC.

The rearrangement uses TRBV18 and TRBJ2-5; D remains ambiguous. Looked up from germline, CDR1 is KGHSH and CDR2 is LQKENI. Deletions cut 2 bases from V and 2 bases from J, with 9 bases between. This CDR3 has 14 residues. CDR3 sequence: CASSPLTSQETQYF. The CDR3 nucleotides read TGTGCCAGCTCACCATTAACTTCTCAAGAGACCCAGTACTTC.

The CDR3 here is CASSYRRELFNEQFF. DNA for the CDR3: TGTGCCAGCAGTTACCGGCGGGAGCTCTTCAATGAGCAGTTCTTC. V usage is TRBV6-5 and J usage is TRBJ2-1, with TRBD2 matching over 7 bases. V was pared by 2 bases and J by 6 bases, with 7 bases of the junction left unmatched. The CDR3 is 15 amino acids. The germline V gene encodes CDR1 MNHEY and CDR2 SVGAGI.

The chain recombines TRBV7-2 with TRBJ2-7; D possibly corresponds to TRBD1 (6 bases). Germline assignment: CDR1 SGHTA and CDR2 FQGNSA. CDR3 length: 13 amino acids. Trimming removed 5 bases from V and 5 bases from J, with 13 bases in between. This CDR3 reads CASSIDRRNEQYF. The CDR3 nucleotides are TGTGCCAGCAGCATCGACAGGCGCAACGAGCAGTACTTC.

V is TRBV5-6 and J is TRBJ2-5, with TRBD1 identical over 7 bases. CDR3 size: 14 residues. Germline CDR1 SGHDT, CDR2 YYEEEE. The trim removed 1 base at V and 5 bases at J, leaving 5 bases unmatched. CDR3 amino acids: CASSLFAGGETQYF. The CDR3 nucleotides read TGTGCCAGCAGCTTGTTTGCAGGGGGTGAGACCCAGTACTTC.

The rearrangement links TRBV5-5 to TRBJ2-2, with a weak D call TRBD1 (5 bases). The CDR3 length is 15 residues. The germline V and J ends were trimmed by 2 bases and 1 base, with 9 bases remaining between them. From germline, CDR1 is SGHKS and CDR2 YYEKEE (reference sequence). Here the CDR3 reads CASSLVQGNTGELFF. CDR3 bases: TGTGCCAGCAGCTTAGTCCAGGGGAACACCGGGGAGCTGTTTTTT. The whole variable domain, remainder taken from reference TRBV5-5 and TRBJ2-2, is DAGVTQSPTHLIKTRGQQVTLRCSPISGHKSVSWYQQVLGQGPQFIFQYYEKEERGRGNFPDRFSARQFPNYSSELNVNALLLGDSALYLCASSLVQGNTGELFFGEGSRLTVL.

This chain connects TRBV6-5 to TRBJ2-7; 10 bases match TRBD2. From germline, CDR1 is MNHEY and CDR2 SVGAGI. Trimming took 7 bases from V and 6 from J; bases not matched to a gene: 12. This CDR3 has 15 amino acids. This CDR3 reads CASKKREGGWVEQYF. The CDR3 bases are TGTGCCAGCAAGAAGCGGGAGGGAGGTTGGGTCGAGCAGTACTTC.

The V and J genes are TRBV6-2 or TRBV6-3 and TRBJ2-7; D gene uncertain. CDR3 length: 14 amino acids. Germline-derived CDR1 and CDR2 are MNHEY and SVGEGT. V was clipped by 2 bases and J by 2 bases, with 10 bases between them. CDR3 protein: CASSYPTRPYEQYF. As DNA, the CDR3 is TGTGCCAGCAGTTACCCGACTCGTCCCTACGAGCAGTACTTC.

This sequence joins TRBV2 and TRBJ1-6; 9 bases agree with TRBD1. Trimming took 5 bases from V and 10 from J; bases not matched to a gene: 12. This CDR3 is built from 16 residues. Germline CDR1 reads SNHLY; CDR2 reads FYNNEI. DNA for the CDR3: TGTGCCAGCAGTTCTCGGGACAGGGCGATCGGCTCACCCCTCCACTTT. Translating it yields CASSSRDRAIGSPLHF.

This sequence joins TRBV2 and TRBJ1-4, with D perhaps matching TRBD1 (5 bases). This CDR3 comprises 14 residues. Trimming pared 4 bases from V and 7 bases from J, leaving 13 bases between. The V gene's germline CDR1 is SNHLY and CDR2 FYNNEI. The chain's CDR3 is CASSVQGSGEKLFF. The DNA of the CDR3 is TGTGCCAGCAGTGTTCAGGGAAGTGGTGAAAAACTGTTTTTT.

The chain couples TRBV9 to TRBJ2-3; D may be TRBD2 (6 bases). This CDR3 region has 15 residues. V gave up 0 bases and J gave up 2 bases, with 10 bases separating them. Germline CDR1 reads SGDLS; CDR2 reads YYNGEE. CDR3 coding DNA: TGTGCCAGCAGCGTAGTGGAGGGGATCACAGATACGCAGTATTTT. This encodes CASSVVEGITDTQYF.

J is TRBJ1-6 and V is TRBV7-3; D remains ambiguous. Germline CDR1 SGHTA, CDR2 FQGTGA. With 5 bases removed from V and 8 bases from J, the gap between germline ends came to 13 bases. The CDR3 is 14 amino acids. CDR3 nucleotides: TGTGCCAGCAGCCCGGGCCCAAACCATTCACCCCTCCACTTT. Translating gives CASSPGPNHSPLHF.

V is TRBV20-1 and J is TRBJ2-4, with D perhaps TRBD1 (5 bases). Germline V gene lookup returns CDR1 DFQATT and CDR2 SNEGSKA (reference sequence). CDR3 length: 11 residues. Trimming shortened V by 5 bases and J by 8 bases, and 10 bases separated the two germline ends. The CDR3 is CSAEARDIQYF. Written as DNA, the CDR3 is TGCAGTGCTGAGGCCAGGGACATTCAGTACTTC.

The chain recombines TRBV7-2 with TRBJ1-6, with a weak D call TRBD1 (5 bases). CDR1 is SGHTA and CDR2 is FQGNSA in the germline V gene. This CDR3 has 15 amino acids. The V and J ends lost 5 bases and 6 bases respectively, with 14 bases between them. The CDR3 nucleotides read TGTGCCAGCAGCCTTCTAGGGGCCTCTAATTCACCCCTCCACTTT. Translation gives CASSLLGASNSPLHF.

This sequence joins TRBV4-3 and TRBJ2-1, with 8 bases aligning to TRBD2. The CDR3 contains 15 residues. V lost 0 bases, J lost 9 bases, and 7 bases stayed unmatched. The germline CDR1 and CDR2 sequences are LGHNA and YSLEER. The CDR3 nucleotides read TGCGCCAGCAGCCAAGAGGGACTAGTTTACGGTGAGCAGTTCTTC. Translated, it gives CASSQEGLVYGEQFF.

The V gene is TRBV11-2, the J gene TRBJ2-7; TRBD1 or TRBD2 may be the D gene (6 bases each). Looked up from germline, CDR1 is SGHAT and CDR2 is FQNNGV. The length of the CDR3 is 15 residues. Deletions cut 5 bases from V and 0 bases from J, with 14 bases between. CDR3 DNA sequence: TGTGCCAGCAGCGTGGGGGCTAGCGCCTCCTACGAGCAGTACTTC. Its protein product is CASSVGASASYEQYF.